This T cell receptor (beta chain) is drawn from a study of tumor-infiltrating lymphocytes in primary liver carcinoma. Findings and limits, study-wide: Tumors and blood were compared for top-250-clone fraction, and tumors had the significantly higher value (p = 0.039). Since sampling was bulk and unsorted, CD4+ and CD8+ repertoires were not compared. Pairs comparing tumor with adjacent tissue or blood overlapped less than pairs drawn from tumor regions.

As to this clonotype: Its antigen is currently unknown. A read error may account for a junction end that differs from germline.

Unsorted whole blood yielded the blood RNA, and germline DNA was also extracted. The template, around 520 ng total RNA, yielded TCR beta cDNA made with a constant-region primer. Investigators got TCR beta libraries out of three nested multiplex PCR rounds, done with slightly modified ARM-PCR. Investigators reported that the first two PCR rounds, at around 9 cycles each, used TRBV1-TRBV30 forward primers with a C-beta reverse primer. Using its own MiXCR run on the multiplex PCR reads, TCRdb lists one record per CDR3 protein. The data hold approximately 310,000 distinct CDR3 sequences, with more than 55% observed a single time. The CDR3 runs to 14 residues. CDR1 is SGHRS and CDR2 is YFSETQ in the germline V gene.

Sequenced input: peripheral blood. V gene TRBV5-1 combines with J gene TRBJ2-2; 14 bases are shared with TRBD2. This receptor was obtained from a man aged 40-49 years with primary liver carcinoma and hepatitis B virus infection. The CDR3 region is CASGLAGGTGALFF. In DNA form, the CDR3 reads TGCGCCAGTGGACTAGCGGGAGGCACCGGGGCGCTGTTTTTT.